This passage covers 27 T cell receptor beta chains from one sample sequenced in a study of graft-versus-host responses after intestinal transplantation. Clones were read by immunoSEQ multiplex PCR, and TCRdb kept only the in-frame ones, dropping some. The data hold fewer than 95,000 clones, with over 80% observed a single time. Antigen specificity for these receptors is unknown. Here the sequenced sample was unstimulated CD8+ T cells sorted from spleen or lymph node cells, taken before intestinal transplant. Source of these receptors: a human donor who received an intestinal transplant.

The genes are TRBV7-9 and TRBJ1-2; no clear D. The CDR3 has 15 amino acids. Trimming cost V 3 bases and J 0 bases, with 11 bases left between them. The V gene's germline CDR1 is SEHNR and CDR2 FQNEAQ (reference sequence). The CDR3 bases are TGTGCCAGCAGCTTCGGTCAGACAACTAACTATGGCTACACCTTC. It is translated as CASSFGQTTNYGYTF. Supplemented by reference TRBV7-9 and TRBJ1-2, the full variable domain reads DTGVSQNPRHKITKRGQNVTFRCDPISEHNRLYWYRQTLGQGPEFLTYFQNEAQLEKSRLLSDRFSAERPKGSFSTLEIQRTEQGDSAMYLCASSFGQTTNYGYTFGSGTRLTVV.

The rearrangement joins TRBV19 to TRBJ2-1, with 7 bases lining up with TRBD2. The CDR3 covers 13 residues. V was clipped by 3 bases and J by 6 bases; unmatched bases: 2. In germline, CDR1 is LNHDA, CDR2 SQIVND (reference sequence). The DNA of the CDR3 is TGTGCCAGTAGTATGTCTAGCGGCAATGAGCAGTTCTTC. Protein product: CASSMSSGNEQFF.

The rearrangement uses TRBV29-1 and TRBJ2-7; possible D gene TRBD1, 6 bases. V lost 0 bases and J 2 bases, leaving 17 bases between the germline ends. From germline, CDR1 is SQVTM and CDR2 ANQGSEA. CDR3 length equals 16 residues. The CDR3 is CSVEDPSAAGAYEQYF. Here the CDR3 DNA reads TGCAGCGTTGAAGATCCCTCCGCGGCAGGGGCCTACGAGCAGTACTTC.

The V gene is TRBV10-3, the J gene TRBJ2-3, with 7 bases identical to TRBD1. V trimming: 6 bases; J trimming: 1 base; junction bases outside the gene matches: 4. Per the germline V gene, CDR1 is ENHRY and CDR2 is SYGVKD. The CDR3 runs to 14 residues. In DNA, the CDR3 is TGTGCCATCAGAGGAACAGGGGGCACAGATACGCAGTATTTT. It specifies CAIRGTGGTDTQYF.

The V gene is TRBV9, the J gene TRBJ2-3; TRBD2 agrees at 8 bases. Looked up from germline, CDR1 is SGDLS and CDR2 is YYNGEE. The CDR3 is 15 amino acids. Unmatched junction bases numbered 10, after V lost 7 bases and J lost 3 bases. The CDR3 nucleotides read TGTGCCAGCTCGGGTGAGGGACTAGGTACAGATACGCAGTATTTT. Translation gives CASSGEGLGTDTQYF.

The V gene is TRBV10-2, the J gene TRBJ2-7; 8 bases are shared with TRBD2. The CDR3 consists of 13 residues. With 6 bases clipped from V and 6 bases from J, the junction kept 7 bases outside the gene matches. Germline V gene lookup returns CDR1 WSHSY and CDR2 SAAADI. CDR3 nucleotide sequence: TGCGCCAGCAGCCGGGAGGGCCTGATCGAGCAGTACTTC. Translating it yields CASSREGLIEQYF.

The chain couples TRBV7-9 to TRBJ2-2, with D unresolved. Germline V gene data show CDR1 as SEHNR and CDR2 as FQNEAQ (reference sequence). CDR3 length: 15 residues. Trimming stripped 4 bases from V and 5 bases from J, with 14 bases between. The CDR3 loop reads CASSSPNGRTGELFF. Here the CDR3 DNA reads TGTGCCAGCAGCTCCCCTAACGGTCGAACCGGGGAGCTGTTTTTT.

CDR3 region: CASSEASPTYEQYF. As DNA, the CDR3 is TGTGCCAGCAGTGAAGCTAGCCCCACCTACGAGCAGTACTTC. The gene calls are TRBV6-1 and TRBJ2-7; D is undetermined. From germline, CDR1 is MNHNS and CDR2 SASEGT. The CDR3 has 14 residues. Between the trimmed V and J ends, which lost 0 bases and 2 bases, there was a span of 8 bases.

The chain recombines TRBV5-6 with TRBJ2-1; 8 bases map to TRBD2. Germline V lookup: CDR1 SGHDT, CDR2 YYEEEE. V lost 4 bases, J lost 3 bases, and 12 bases stayed unmatched. The CDR3 length is 17 residues. In DNA form, the CDR3 reads TGTGCCAGCAGCACCCAAAAGGGGCTAGCGGGCTACAATGAGCAGTTCTTC. Translation gives CASSTQKGLAGYNEQFF.

The gene calls are TRBV19 and TRBJ2-5; the D gene is possibly TRBD1 (5 bases). The V end lost 3 bases, the J end lost 5 bases, and 13 bases lay between the germline ends. CDR1 and CDR2 from the germline V gene are LNHDA and SQIVND (reference sequence). The CDR3 length is 14 residues. CDR3 sequence: CASSIQGSSETQYF. The CDR3 bases are TGTGCCAGTAGTATTCAGGGTTCCTCGGAGACCCAGTACTTC.

This sequence joins TRBV7-6 and TRBJ2-1, with TRBD2 matching over 9 bases. Germline lookup yields CDR1 SGHVS and CDR2 FNYEAQ. Unmatched junction bases numbered 7, after V lost 2 bases and J lost 5 bases. This CDR3 spans 16 amino acids. The CDR3 DNA reads TGTGCCAGCAGCTTAAGCAGAGGACTAGCGAACAATGAGCAGTTCTTC. This gives the protein CASSLSRGLANNEQFF.

This chain joins TRBV30 and TRBJ2-7; 7 nucleotides agree with TRBD1. The CDR3 length is 11 residues. Trimming removed 6 bases from V and 6 bases from J; junction bases left unmatched: 5. Germline CDR1 reads GTSNPN; CDR2 reads SVGIG (reference sequence). The CDR3 region is CACAQGSEQYF. The CDR3 nucleotides are TGTGCCTGCGCACAGGGGTCCGAGCAGTACTTC.

This clone was seen a handful of times. The rearrangement joins TRBV7-9 to TRBJ1-3, with 9 bases aligning to TRBD1. J lost 7 bases, V lost 5 bases, and 9 bases had no gene match. The germline gives CDR1 SEHNR, CDR2 FQNEAQ (reference sequence). The CDR3 has 15 amino acids. CDR3: CASSQPGQGMNTIYF. CDR3 nucleotides: TGTGCCAGCAGCCAACCGGGACAGGGTATGAACACCATATATTTT. The whole variable domain, remainder taken from reference TRBV7-9 and TRBJ1-3, is DTGVSQNPRHKITKRGQNVTFRCDPISEHNRLYWYRQTLGQGPEFLTYFQNEAQLEKSRLLSDRFSAERPKGSFSTLEIQRTEQGDSAMYLCASSQPGQGMNTIYFGEGSWLTVV.

This clone was seen just once. This rearrangement joins TRBV19 to TRBJ2-5; 8 bases line up with TRBD2. The CDR3 contains 14 residues. The J segment lost 7 bases and the V segment lost 4 bases, leaving 8 bases of the junction unmatched. Germline assignment: CDR1 LNHDA and CDR2 SQIVND (reference sequence). In DNA, the CDR3 is TGTGCCAGTAGTAACTCAGCGGGAGTAGGGACCCAGTACTTC. Its translation: CASSNSAGVGTQYF. The variable domain in full, with the rest retrieved from reference TRBV19 and TRBJ2-5, is DGGITQSPKYLFRKEGQNVTLSCEQNLNHDAMYWYRQDPGQGLRLIYYSQIVNDFQKGDIAEGYSVSREKKESFPLTVTSAQKNPTAFYLCASSNSAGVGTQYFGPGTRLLVL.

The rearrangement joins TRBV30 to TRBJ1-3; D gene ambiguous. The germline V and J ends were trimmed by 5 bases and 0 bases, with 8 bases remaining between them. The germline CDR1 and CDR2 sequences are GTSNPN and SVGIG (reference sequence). This CDR3 contains 13 residues. CDR3 sequence reads: CAWGPFSGNTIYF. CDR3 nucleotides: TGTGCCTGGGGGCCCTTCTCTGGAAACACCATATATTTT.

The chain recombines TRBV19 with TRBJ2-7, with unresolved D. The CDR3 length is 14 residues. V shed 1 base and J shed 2 bases, with 9 bases lying between them. CDR1 is LNHDA and CDR2 is SQIVND in the germline V gene (reference sequence). The CDR3 DNA reads as TGTGCCAGTAGTATAGCCGTGTCTGCCTACGAGCAGTACTTC. This sequence encodes CASSIAVSAYEQYF. The complete variable domain, with remaining parts taken from reference TRBV19 and TRBJ2-7, reads DGGITQSPKYLFRKEGQNVTLSCEQNLNHDAMYWYRQDPGQGLRLIYYSQIVNDFQKGDIAEGYSVSREKKESFPLTVTSAQKNPTAFYLCASSIAVSAYEQYFGPGTRLTVT.

The gene calls are TRBV4-1 and TRBJ2-7; 7 nucleotides agree with TRBD1. V was pared by 1 base and J by 3 bases, with 6 bases of the junction left unmatched. This CDR3 has 15 residues. Germline V gives CDR1 MGHRA, CDR2 YSYEKL. The CDR3 region is CASSQVTGVGYEQYF. Written as DNA, the CDR3 is TGCGCCAGCAGCCAAGTAACAGGGGTGGGCTACGAGCAGTACTTC.

The chain carries TRBV6-6 and TRBJ2-2, with 7 nucleotides matching TRBD2. Looked up from germline, CDR1 is MNHNY and CDR2 is SVGAGI (reference sequence). The CDR3 sequence is 14 residues long. Germline trimming cut 7 bases from V and 4 bases from J; bases unmatched to any gene: 6. The CDR3: CASIRDYLTGELFF. The CDR3 DNA follows: TGTGCCAGCATTCGGGACTACCTCACCGGGGAGCTGTTTTTT.

The V gene is TRBV5-4, the J gene TRBJ2-7; 9 nucleotides agree with TRBD1. Germline V CDR1 and CDR2: SGHNT, YYREEE (reference sequence). Unmatched junction bases numbered 7, after V lost 4 bases and J lost 2 bases. The CDR3 covers 15 residues. The chain's CDR3 is CASSLAGTGTYEQYF. The CDR3 nucleotides are TGTGCCAGCAGCCTGGCCGGGACAGGGACCTACGAGCAGTACTTC.

This clone was observed a single time. This chain links TRBV7-8 with TRBJ2-1; 14 bases agree with TRBD2. Germline CDR1 is SGHVS and CDR2 is FQNEAQ. V trimming: 1 base; J trimming: 9 bases; junction bases outside the gene matches: 2. The CDR3 is 15 residues long. This CDR3 reads CASSLGTSGGSEQFF. The CDR3 nucleotides are TGTGCCAGCAGCTTAGGGACTAGCGGGGGGAGTGAGCAGTTCTTC.

V and J are TRBV13 and TRBJ1-6, with no clear D. Germline CDR1 is PRHDT and CDR2 is FYEKMQ (reference sequence). The CDR3 length is 16 residues. Trimming left V 0 bases short and J 5 bases short, with 11 bases between. In DNA, the CDR3 is TGTGCCAGCAGCTTAGGAGCCGGGATCCATAATTCACCCCTCCACTTT. Translated: CASSLGAGIHNSPLHF.

The genes are TRBV4-3 and TRBJ2-7, with no clear D. V gave up 2 bases and J gave up 3 bases, with 14 bases separating them. Germline V CDR1 and CDR2: LGHNA, YSLEER. The CDR3 consists of 15 residues. CDR3 sequence: CASSQFQRGDYEQYF. DNA of the CDR3: TGCGCCAGCAGCCAATTTCAACGCGGTGACTACGAGCAGTACTTC.

This clone was seen a single time. This rearrangement joins TRBV19 to TRBJ2-7; 8 bases are shared with TRBD2. After removal of 5 bases from V and 3 bases from J, the junction contained 12 bases not matched to a gene. This CDR3 spans 16 amino acids. Germline CDR1 is LNHDA and CDR2 is SQIVND (reference sequence). The chain's CDR3 is CASSAREDLYGYEQYF. The CDR3 DNA is TGTGCCAGTAGTGCGCGGGAGGATTTATATGGCTACGAGCAGTACTTC.

The rearrangement joins TRBV5-4 to TRBJ1-2; 7 bases fit TRBD1. Germline V gene data show CDR1 as SGHNT and CDR2 as YYREEE (reference sequence). With 3 bases clipped from V and 1 base from J, the junction kept 9 bases outside the gene matches. This CDR3 has 16 residues. CDR3 residues: CASSSPDREFNYGYTF. The CDR3 region has the DNA TGTGCCAGCAGCTCTCCTGACAGGGAGTTTAACTATGGCTACACCTTC. The full variable domain, its missing parts supplied by reference TRBV5-4 and TRBJ1-2, is ETGVTQSPTHLIKTRGQQVTLRCSSQSGHNTVSWYQQALGQGPQFIFQYYREEENGRGNFPPRFSGLQFPNYSSELNVNALELDDSALYLCASSSPDREFNYGYTFGSGTRLTVV.

The chain combines TRBV2 with TRBJ1-2, with 7 bases lining up with TRBD1. V lost 2 bases, J lost 9 bases, and 18 bases stayed unmatched. This CDR3 has 17 residues. Germline V gives CDR1 SNHLY, CDR2 FYNNEI. The CDR3 reads CASSEPTGPSVGSSYTF. CDR3 nucleotides: TGTGCCAGCAGTGAACCGACAGGGCCCTCGGTTGGTTCGAGCTACACCTTC.

CDR3 nucleotide sequence: TGTGCCAGCAGTGGCGGGAGTGTCTACAATGAGCAGTTCTTC. Protein product: CASSGGSVYNEQFF. The J gene is TRBJ2-1, the V gene TRBV6-1; 7 bases align to TRBD2. The V and J ends lost 4 bases and 3 bases, in that order; junction bases with no gene match: 3. Germline CDR1 is MNHNS and CDR2 is SASEGT. The CDR3 is 14 residues long.

The gene calls are TRBV4-1 and TRBJ1-1, with no clear D. CDR1 and CDR2 from the germline V gene are MGHRA and YSYEKL. Deletions cut 0 bases from V and 3 bases from J, with 11 bases between. The CDR3 sequence is 15 residues long. CDR3 sequence (DNA): TGCGCCAGCAGCCAAGATGAGGGAGTATACACTGAAGCTTTCTTT. This gives the protein CASSQDEGVYTEAFF.